Presented here are 8 T cell receptor beta chains from one specimen sequenced in a study of early T cells in non-severe SARS-CoV-2 infection. Each CDR3 protein is one row after TCRdb ran MiXCR on the 5' RACE reads. The profile shows around 57,000 distinct CDR3 sequences, 10% to 13% of them singletons. The sequencing sample was made of whole blood. All receptors come from an adult who was a healthcare worker with PCR-confirmed SARS-CoV-2 infection or an uninfected control (not recorded which).

This clonotype was recorded many times. The chain links TRBV2 to TRBJ1-5, with unresolved D. V dropped 5 bases and J dropped 4 bases, with 9 bases sitting between them. The CDR3 loop spans 13 amino acids. The germline gives CDR1 SNHLY, CDR2 FYNNEI. The chain's CDR3 is CASSRGPNQPQHF. In DNA form, the CDR3 reads TGTGCCAGCAGTCGAGGACCGAATCAGCCCCAGCATTTT.

This clonotype was observed many times. V usage is TRBV19 and J usage is TRBJ1-1, with D unresolved. Germline loops: CDR1 LNHDA, CDR2 SQIVND (reference sequence). CDR3 length equals 13 residues. V dropped 3 bases and J dropped 11 bases, with 16 bases sitting between them. The DNA for the CDR3 is TGTGCCAGTAGTATCGGACTCCCCGGTCGGGCTTTCTTT. Its translation is CASSIGLPGRAFF.

The chain carries TRBV28 and TRBJ2-7, with TRBD2 identical over 7 bases. Looked up from germline, CDR1 is MDHEN and CDR2 is SYDVKM. V lost 10 bases and J lost 2; bases outside the gene matches: 8. The CDR3 is made up of 13 amino acids. The CDR3 region has the DNA TGTGCCACCTTCCCGGGGGGAGCCTACGAGCAGTACTTC. This gives the protein CATFPGGAYEQYF.

The chain combines TRBV11-3 with TRBJ2-5; D uncertain. The ends were cut back, 0 bases at V and 5 bases at J, with 4 bases in the middle. The CDR3 is made up of 12 amino acids. Germline V gene lookup returns CDR1 SGHNT and CDR2 YENEEA. CDR3 amino acids: CASSLDRETQYF. The DNA for the CDR3 is TGTGCCAGCAGCTTAGATAGGGAGACCCAGTACTTC.

The genes are TRBV10-3 and TRBJ2-5; a weak D match, TRBD2 (6 bases). CDR3 length: 15 amino acids. From germline, CDR1 is ENHRY and CDR2 SYGVKD. Trimming shortened V by 0 bases and J by 1 base, and 9 bases separated the two germline ends. This CDR3 reads CAISESRGGQETQYF. The CDR3, as DNA: TGTGCCATCAGTGAGTCGCGGGGTGGCCAAGAGACCCAGTACTTC.

This clonotype was picked up many times. V and J are TRBV3-1 and TRBJ2-5; D ambiguous. V lost 5 bases to trimming and J lost 2 bases, with 3 bases between them. The CDR3 contains 11 residues. From germline, CDR1 is LGHDT and CDR2 YNNKEL (reference sequence). The CDR3 protein is CASSTQETQYF. CDR3 DNA sequence: TGTGCCAGCAGCACTCAAGAGACCCAGTACTTC.

The rearrangement joins TRBV25-1 to TRBJ1-6; 7 bases match TRBD1. Germline lookup yields CDR1 MGHDK and CDR2 SYGVNS. The CDR3 runs 13 residues. The trim removed 8 bases at V and 13 bases at J, leaving 11 bases unmatched. The CDR3 spells CASRMTGSLPLHF. As DNA, the CDR3 is TGTGCCAGCCGAATGACAGGGTCCCTCCCCCTCCACTTT.

This clonotype was counted ten times or more. The chain employs TRBV5-1 and TRBJ2-7, with a tentative D call TRBD1 (6 bases). This CDR3 comprises 16 residues. V shed 0 bases and J shed 0 bases, with 13 bases lying between them. The V gene's germline CDR1 is SGHRS and CDR2 YFSETQ. CDR3 DNA: TGCGCCAGCAGCTTGGGAGGACAGCCTAACTCCTACGAGCAGTACTTC. Translated: CASSLGGQPNSYEQYF.